The 14 T cell receptor beta chains given below trace back to one sample, sequenced in a study of blood T cell repertoires in COVID-19. Sequencing was performed with immunoSEQ multiplex PCR; in TCRdb, only in-frame clones are kept and a portion is missing. The sample carries about 250,000 clones, over 90% recorded once. Material for sequencing was peripheral blood. Receptors were obtained from a man aged 25-40 years with COVID-19, enrolled during active disease.

This clone was observed a single time. V usage is TRBV3-1 (or the pseudogene TRBV3-2) and J usage is TRBJ2-7; the D gene is possibly TRBD2 (5 bases). The germline gives CDR1 LGHDT, CDR2 YNNKEL (reference sequence). V lost 6 bases to trimming and J lost 2 bases, with 14 bases between them. The CDR3 extends over 14 amino acids. This chain's CDR3 is CASSWLGSAYEQYF. DNA for the CDR3: TGTGCCAGCAGTTGGTTGGGTAGCGCCTACGAGCAGTACTTC.

The gene calls are TRBV24-1 and TRBJ2-7; D may be TRBD1 (6 bases). The CDR3 sequence is 14 residues long. V was pared by 3 bases and J by 6 bases, with 14 bases between. CDR1 KGHDR and CDR2 SFDVKD come from the germline V gene. CDR3 coding DNA: TGTGCCACCAGTGATCTAACACAGGGATCCGAGCAGTACTTC. Protein product: CATSDLTQGSEQYF.

CDR3 sequence (DNA): TGTGCCAGCAGGGACAGCAGATATCAGCCCCAGCATTTT. Protein sequence: CASRDSRYQPQHF. The chain joins TRBV2 to TRBJ1-5; D is possibly TRBD1 (6 bases). CDR3 length: 13 residues. The ends were cut back, 6 bases at V and 5 bases at J, with 11 bases in the middle. Germline lookup yields CDR1 SNHLY and CDR2 FYNNEI.

CDR3 amino acids: CASSLDFGGSVSEKLFF. In nucleotides, the CDR3 is TGCGCCAGCAGCTTGGACTTCGGGGGGAGTGTGAGTGAAAAACTGTTTTTT. V gene TRBV5-1 combines with J gene TRBJ1-4; D may be TRBD1 (5 bases). The V end was cut by 0 bases, the J end by 7 bases, with 19 bases between. The germline V gene encodes CDR1 SGHRS and CDR2 YFSETQ. The CDR3 totals 17 residues.

This clone appeared once. Here the CDR3 reads CASSVGDREDTQYF. The CDR3, as DNA: TGTGCCAGCAGCGTAGGGGACAGGGAAGATACGCAGTATTTT. This chain connects TRBV9 to TRBJ2-3; TRBD1 matches 9 bases. V lost 0 bases, J lost 5 bases, and 1 base stayed unmatched. The CDR3 contains 14 residues. Germline V lookup: CDR1 SGDLS, CDR2 YYNGEE.

This chain uses TRBV7-9 with TRBJ2-3; 11 positions agree with TRBD2. Germline V lookup: CDR1 SEHNR, CDR2 FQNEAQ (reference sequence). The CDR3 consists of 17 residues. With 5 bases clipped from V and 4 bases from J, the junction kept 11 bases outside the gene matches. Here the CDR3 reads CASSPRGLAGGSDTQYF. The CDR3 nucleotides read TGTGCCAGCAGCCCCCGGGGATTAGCGGGGGGGTCAGATACGCAGTATTTT.

The chain links TRBV9 to TRBJ1-5; TRBD1 is a possible D gene (5 bases). From germline, CDR1 is SGDLS and CDR2 YYNGEE. The CDR3 runs to 14 residues. Trimming removed 4 bases at V and 0 bases at J, with 8 bases between. The CDR3 sequence is CASSSTASNQPQHF. CDR3 bases: TGTGCCAGCAGCTCGACAGCTAGCAATCAGCCCCAGCATTTT.

This clone came up once. The chain has TRBV6-4 and TRBJ1-2; D call uncertain. Germline V gene sequence: CDR1 MRHNA, CDR2 SNTAGT. CDR3 length: 14 residues. V was shortened by 4 bases and J by 0 bases, with 9 bases between the two germline ends. The CDR3 region is CASSAVPANYGYTF. CDR3 coding DNA: TGTGCCAGCAGTGCAGTACCTGCTAACTATGGCTACACCTTC.

The chain links TRBV4-2 to TRBJ1-5, with unresolved D. CDR3 size: 15 residues. The V end was cut by 0 bases, the J end by 6 bases, with 12 bases between. The V gene's germline CDR1 is LGHNA and CDR2 YNFKEQ. The chain's CDR3 is CASSQDSGRGQPQHF. In DNA, the CDR3 is TGTGCCAGCAGCCAAGACTCCGGCCGGGGTCAGCCCCAGCATTTT.

The gene calls are TRBV28 and TRBJ1-4; D is undetermined. V shed 6 bases and J shed 0 bases, with 11 bases lying between them. The CDR3 extends over 15 amino acids. Germline V gene sequence: CDR1 MDHEN, CDR2 SYDVKM. The CDR3 loop reads CASSPNAATNEKLFF. CDR3 in DNA: TGTGCCAGCAGCCCGAACGCGGCAACTAATGAAAAACTGTTTTTT.

The V gene is TRBV19, the J gene TRBJ2-5, with 7 bases identical to TRBD2. In germline, CDR1 is LNHDA, CDR2 SQIVND (reference sequence). CDR3 length: 15 amino acids. J gave up 2 bases and V 3 bases, and 6 bases lay outside the gene matches. In DNA, the CDR3 is TGTGCCAGTAGTATGAGTTTGGGAGGGCAAGAGACCCAGTACTTC. Its translation is CASSMSLGGQETQYF.

The genes are TRBV21-1 and TRBJ1-6; no check of the table's D call, TRBD1, against the DNA was made. TRBV21-1 is a pseudogene. This CDR3 has 17 residues. CDR3 residues: CASSKVRGSSYNSPLHF. In DNA form, the CDR3 reads TGTGCCAGCAGCAAAGTGAGGGGGAGCTCCTATAATTCACCCCTCCACTTT.

V usage is TRBV10-3 and J usage is TRBJ2-4; D is perhaps TRBD2 (5 bases). CDR1 ENHRY and CDR2 SYGVKD come from the germline V gene. There are 15 residues in the CDR3. V dropped 2 bases and J dropped 1 base, with 9 bases sitting between them. CDR3 region: CAISETPSAKNIQYF. CDR3 nucleotide sequence: TGTGCCATCAGTGAGACACCTAGCGCCAAAAACATTCAGTACTTC.

The genes are TRBV27 and TRBJ1-2; D is perhaps TRBD1 (6 bases). Trimming pared 8 bases from V and 9 bases from J, leaving 16 bases between. The CDR3 loop spans 12 amino acids. CDR1 is MNHEY and CDR2 is SMNVEV in the germline V gene (reference sequence). The CDR3 DNA is TGTGCCAGCGGGGGCAGGTTCGAGAGCTACACCTTC. This sequence encodes CASGGRFESYTF.